The next 21 T cell receptor beta chains were all read from a single sample in a study of cytomegalovirus exposure and HLA in healthy donors. The PCR had 60 Vbeta and 13 Jbeta primers. Profiled with immunoSEQ multiplex PCR; TCRdb holds only in-frame clones, not every one. The repertoire consists of 220,000 or so clones, with 75% occurring once and the leading ten covering 1.5% to 2%. Source material: PBMCs. These receptors came from a young woman in good health and CMV-seronegative.

The rearrangement uses TRBV5-1 and TRBJ1-1, with 8 positions matching TRBD1. The germline gives CDR1 SGHRS, CDR2 YFSETQ. V dropped 4 bases and J dropped 4; count of bases not matched to a gene: 6. The CDR3 consists of 14 residues. The CDR3 nucleotides read TGCGCCAGCAGCACGGGACAGGAAGGCACTGAAGCTTTCTTT. This gives the protein CASSTGQEGTEAFF.

This clone was seen only once. V usage is TRBV5-1 and J usage is TRBJ2-3, with D possibly matching TRBD2 (5 bases). The CDR3 contains 15 residues. V was trimmed by 4 bases and J by 6 bases, leaving 18 bases between them. Per the germline V gene, CDR1 is SGHRS and CDR2 is YFSETQ. The CDR3 spells CASSPDSGAGDTQYF. The CDR3 DNA is TGCGCCAGCAGCCCAGACTCAGGCGCGGGTGATACGCAGTATTTT.

This clone has just a few counts. A read error may explain this, as a much larger clone is one base away. The rearrangement links TRBV4-2 to TRBJ2-3; 10 bases agree with TRBD2. The ends lost 1 base at V and 4 bases at J; junction bases unmatched: 5. Per germline, CDR1 LGHNA and CDR2 YNFKEQ. CDR3 length equals 16 residues. The CDR3 protein is CASSQAQRGGADTQYF. CDR3 coding DNA: TGTGCCAGCAGCCAAGCCCAGCGGGGGGGCGCAGATACGCAGTATTTT.

The chain has TRBV11-2 and TRBJ2-5; D is unresolved. The J call may be mistaken, given a closer DNA end match to TRBJ2-7. Germline CDR1 SGHAT, CDR2 FQNNGV. This CDR3 contains 13 residues. The chain's CDR3 is CASSLGRKYEQYF. The CDR3 nucleotides are TGTGCCAGCAGCTTGGGCAGAAAGTACGAGCAGTACTTC.

The J gene is TRBJ1-1, the V gene TRBV27; maybe TRBD1 (5 bases). Germline-derived CDR1 and CDR2 are MNHEY and SMNVEV (reference sequence). This CDR3 has 13 residues. Between the trimmed V and J ends, which lost 4 bases and 5 bases, there was a span of 11 bases. The CDR3 loop is CASSWDFFTEAFF. CDR3 nucleotide sequence: TGTGCCAGCAGTTGGGACTTTTTTACTGAAGCTTTCTTT.

The CDR3 here is CAWSGGTGAYGYTF. The CDR3 nucleotides are TGTGCCTGGAGTGGTGGGACAGGAGCCTATGGCTACACCTTC. The V gene is TRBV30, the J gene TRBJ1-2, with 8 nucleotides matching TRBD1. The V and J ends lost 1 base and 4 bases, in that order; junction bases with no gene match: 5. Germline CDR1 is GTSNPN and CDR2 is SVGIG (reference sequence). The CDR3 totals 14 residues.

This chain links TRBV18 with TRBJ2-3; D is unclear. The CDR3 contains 11 residues. V was pared by 6 bases and J by 4 bases, with 5 bases between. Germline V CDR1 and CDR2: KGHSH, LQKENI. CDR3 protein: CASSISDTQYF. In DNA, the CDR3 is TGTGCCAGCTCTATATCAGATACGCAGTATTTT.

The chain has TRBV18 and TRBJ1-2; possible D gene TRBD1, 5 bases. Germline V gene lookup returns CDR1 KGHSH and CDR2 LQKENI. Trimming left V 0 bases short and J 4 bases short, with 15 bases between. The CDR3 sequence is 16 residues long. CDR3 loop: CASSPPEKGLGYGYTF. The CDR3 DNA reads as TGTGCCAGCTCACCACCGGAAAAGGGACTAGGCTATGGCTACACCTTC.

V usage is TRBV7-8 and J usage is TRBJ2-2; TRBD2 agrees at 7 bases. The length of the CDR3 is 15 residues. CDR1 and CDR2 (germline): SGHVS, FQNEAQ. J was trimmed by 5 bases and V by 5 bases; bases with no gene match: 8. This chain's CDR3 is CASSGLVSVTGELFF. The CDR3 coding sequence is TGTGCCAGCAGCGGACTAGTCTCGGTGACCGGGGAGCTGTTTTTT.

The chain carries TRBV19 and TRBJ1-4; possibly TRBD1 for D (5 bases). The CDR3 totals 15 residues. Germline V gene data show CDR1 as LNHDA and CDR2 as SQIVND (reference sequence). Trimming pared 6 bases from V and 8 bases from J, leaving 19 bases between. The CDR3 region is CASSSGRVEGEKLFF. DNA for the CDR3: TGTGCCAGTAGCTCAGGCCGGGTGGAGGGGGAAAAACTGTTTTTT. Using reference TRBV19 and TRBJ1-4 for the parts outside the CDR3, the full variable domain is DGGITQSPKYLFRKEGQNVTLSCEQNLNHDAMYWYRQDPGQGLRLIYYSQIVNDFQKGDIAEGYSVSREKKESFPLTVTSAQKNPTAFYLCASSSGRVEGEKLFFGSGTQLSVL.

The chain joins TRBV6-1 to TRBJ2-7; 7 bases line up with TRBD1. The CDR3 sequence is 13 residues long. Trimming at V came to 6 bases and at J to 1 base, leaving 3 bases not matched to a gene. Germline V lookup: CDR1 MNHNS, CDR2 SASEGT. The CDR3 DNA reads TGTGCCAGCAGCCGGGGACAGTCCTACGAGCAGTACTTC. This translates into CASSRGQSYEQYF.

CDR3 region: CASSFPRRANTEAFF. DNA of the CDR3: TGTGCCAGCAGTTTCCCTCGGAGAGCTAACACTGAAGCTTTCTTT. The J gene is TRBJ1-1, the V gene TRBV6-6; D call uncertain. CDR1 is MNHNY and CDR2 is SVGAGI in the germline V gene (reference sequence). Trimming took off 4 bases at V and 2 bases at J, with 14 bases between the two ends. The CDR3 is made up of 15 amino acids.

V is TRBV7-8 and J is TRBJ1-5; possibly TRBD1 for D (6 bases). The CDR3 extends over 16 amino acids. Looked up from germline, CDR1 is SGHVS and CDR2 is FQNEAQ. Trimming shortened V by 5 bases and J by 9 bases, and 23 bases separated the two germline ends. CDR3 sequence (DNA): TGTGCCAGCAGCGTCCGGGACACGACCCTTTGGGGGCCCCAGCATTTT. Its translation: CASSVRDTTLWGPQHF.

This clone was observed a handful of times. The chain joins TRBV5-4 to TRBJ2-1, with 11 bases identical to TRBD2. Germline V gene sequence: CDR1 SGHNT, CDR2 YYREEE (reference sequence). Trimming removed 2 bases from V and 5 bases from J; junction bases left unmatched: 3. This CDR3 has 15 residues. CDR3 in DNA: TGTGCCAGCAGCTTCTCTAGCGGGGGGCACAATGAGCAGTTCTTC. It translates to CASSFSSGGHNEQFF. The full variable domain, with the rest looked up from reference TRBV5-4 and TRBJ2-1, is ETGVTQSPTHLIKTRGQQVTLRCSSQSGHNTVSWYQQALGQGPQFIFQYYREEENGRGNFPPRFSGLQFPNYSSELNVNALELDDSALYLCASSFSSGGHNEQFFGPGTRLTVL.

The J gene is TRBJ1-2, the V gene TRBV11-2; no clear D. CDR3 length equals 12 residues. Germline-derived CDR1 and CDR2 are SGHAT and FQNNGV. Trimming shortened V by 4 bases and J by 6 bases, and 9 bases separated the two germline ends. The CDR3 nucleotides read TGTGCCAGCAGCTCGGAGGGTGATGGCTACACCTTC. Encoded protein: CASSSEGDGYTF. The variable domain in full, with the rest retrieved from reference TRBV11-2 and TRBJ1-2, is EAGVAQSPRYKIIEKRQSVAFWCNPISGHATLYWYQQILGQGPKLLIQFQNNGVVDDSQLPKDRFSAERLKGVDSTLKIQPAKLEDSAVYLCASSSEGDGYTFGSGTRLTVV.

The J gene is TRBJ2-7, the V gene TRBV6-5, with no clear D. The CDR3 extends over 13 amino acids. V lost 6 bases to trimming and J lost 7 bases, with 16 bases between them. Germline V lookup: CDR1 MNHEY, CDR2 SVGAGI. The CDR3 bases are TGTGCCAGCAGCCCCTCTTTCCTACGGGAGCAGTACTTC. It specifies CASSPSFLREQYF.

The sample holds a few counts of this clone. The genes are TRBV5-1 and TRBJ2-7; 7 positions agree with TRBD1. CDR3 length: 12 residues. The V gene end was trimmed by 2 bases and the J gene end by 6 bases; junction bases not matched to a gene: 2. Germline CDR1 and CDR2: SGHRS and YFSETQ. The CDR3 nucleotides are TGCGCCAGCAGCTTAGGGACAGTCGAGCAGTACTTC. This encodes CASSLGTVEQYF.

The rearrangement uses TRBV29-1 and TRBJ2-1; 9 positions agree with TRBD2. The CDR3 has 14 residues. Germline CDR1 reads SQVTM; CDR2 reads ANQGSEA. V was clipped by 6 bases and J by 5 bases; unmatched bases: 8. CDR3 region: CSVPGLARNNEQFF. The CDR3, as DNA: TGCAGCGTGCCCGGACTAGCGCGAAACAATGAGCAGTTCTTC.

In DNA, the CDR3 is TGTGCCAGCAGGGGTGTAGCGGGGGACTACAATGAGCAGTTCTTC. It encodes CASRGVAGDYNEQFF. The V call is TRBV9, the J call TRBJ2-1; 9 bases fit TRBD2. The CDR3 length is 15 residues. V shed 5 bases, J shed 3 bases, and the junction held 6 bases outside the gene matches. Germline V gives CDR1 SGDLS, CDR2 YYNGEE.

This clone was detected only once. The gene calls are TRBV29-1 and TRBJ2-2; 15 nucleotides line up with TRBD2. The ends lost 2 bases at V and 5 bases at J; junction bases unmatched: 3. Looked up from germline, CDR1 is SQVTM and CDR2 is ANQGSEA. The CDR3 totals 16 residues. The CDR3 loop reads CSVEKGTSGGTGELFF. CDR3 nucleotides: TGCAGCGTTGAAAAGGGGACTAGCGGGGGGACCGGGGAGCTGTTTTTT.

The V call is TRBV11-3, the J call TRBJ2-2, with 12 positions matching TRBD2. The J segment lost 4 bases and the V segment lost 2 bases, leaving 8 bases of the junction unmatched. CDR3 size: 18 residues. CDR1 is SGHNT, CDR2 YENEEA, per germline. CDR3 in amino acids: CASSLLLAGGPGTGELFF. The CDR3 DNA follows: TGTGCCAGCAGCTTATTGCTAGCGGGAGGGCCGGGCACCGGGGAGCTGTTTTTT.